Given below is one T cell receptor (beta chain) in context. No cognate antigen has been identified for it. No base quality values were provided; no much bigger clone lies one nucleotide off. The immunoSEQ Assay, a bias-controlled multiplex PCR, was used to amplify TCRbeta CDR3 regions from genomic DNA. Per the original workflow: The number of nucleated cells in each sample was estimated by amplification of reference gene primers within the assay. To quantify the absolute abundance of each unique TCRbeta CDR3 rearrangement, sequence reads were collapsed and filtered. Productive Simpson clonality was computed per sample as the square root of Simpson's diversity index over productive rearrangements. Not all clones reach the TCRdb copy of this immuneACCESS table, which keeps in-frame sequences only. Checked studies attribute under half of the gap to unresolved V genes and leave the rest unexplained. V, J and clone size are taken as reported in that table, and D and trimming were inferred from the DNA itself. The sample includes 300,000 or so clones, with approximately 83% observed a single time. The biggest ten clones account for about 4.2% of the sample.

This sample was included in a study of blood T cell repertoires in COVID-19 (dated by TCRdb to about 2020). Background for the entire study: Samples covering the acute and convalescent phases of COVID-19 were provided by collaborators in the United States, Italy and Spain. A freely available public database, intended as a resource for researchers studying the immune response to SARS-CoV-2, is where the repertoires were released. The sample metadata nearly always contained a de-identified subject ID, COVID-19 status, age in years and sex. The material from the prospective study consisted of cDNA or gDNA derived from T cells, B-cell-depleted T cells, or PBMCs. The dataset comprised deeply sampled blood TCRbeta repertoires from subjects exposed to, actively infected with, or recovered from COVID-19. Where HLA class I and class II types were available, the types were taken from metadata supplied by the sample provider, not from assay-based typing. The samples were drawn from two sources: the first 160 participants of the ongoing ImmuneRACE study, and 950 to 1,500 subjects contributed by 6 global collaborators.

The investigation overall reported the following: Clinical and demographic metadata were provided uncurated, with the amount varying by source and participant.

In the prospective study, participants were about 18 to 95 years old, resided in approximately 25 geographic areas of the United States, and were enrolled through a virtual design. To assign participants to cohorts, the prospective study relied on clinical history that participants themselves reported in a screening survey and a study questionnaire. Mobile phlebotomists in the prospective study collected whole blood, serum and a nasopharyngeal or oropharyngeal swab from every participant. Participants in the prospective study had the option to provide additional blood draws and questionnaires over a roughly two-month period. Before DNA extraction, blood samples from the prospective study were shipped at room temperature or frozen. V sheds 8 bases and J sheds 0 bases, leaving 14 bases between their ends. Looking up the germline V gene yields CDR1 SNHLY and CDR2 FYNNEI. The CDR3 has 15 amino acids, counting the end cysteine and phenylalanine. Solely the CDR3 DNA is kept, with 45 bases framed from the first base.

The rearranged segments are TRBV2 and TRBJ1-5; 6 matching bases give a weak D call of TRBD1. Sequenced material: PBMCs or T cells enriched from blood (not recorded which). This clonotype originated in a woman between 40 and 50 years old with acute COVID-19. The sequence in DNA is TGTGCCAGCGCCGGGAGGGGGTATAGCAATCAGCCCCAGCATTTT. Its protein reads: CASAGRGYSNQPQHF. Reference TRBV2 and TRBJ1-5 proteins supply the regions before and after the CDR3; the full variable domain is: EPEVTQTPSHQVTQMGQEVILRCVPISNHLYFYWYRQILGQKVEFLVSFYNNEISEKSEIFDDQFSVERPDGSNFTLKIRSTKLEDSAMYFCASAGRGYSNQPQHFGDGTRLSIL.